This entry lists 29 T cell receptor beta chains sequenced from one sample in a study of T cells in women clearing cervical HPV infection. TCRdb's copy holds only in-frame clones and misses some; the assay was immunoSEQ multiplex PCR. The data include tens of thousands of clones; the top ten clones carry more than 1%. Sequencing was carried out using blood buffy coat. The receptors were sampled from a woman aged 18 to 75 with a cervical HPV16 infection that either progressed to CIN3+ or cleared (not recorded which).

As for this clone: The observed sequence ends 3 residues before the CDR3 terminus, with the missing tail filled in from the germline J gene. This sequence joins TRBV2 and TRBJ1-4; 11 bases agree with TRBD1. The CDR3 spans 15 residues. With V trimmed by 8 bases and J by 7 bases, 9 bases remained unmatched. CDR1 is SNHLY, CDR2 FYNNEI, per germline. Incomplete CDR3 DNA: TGTGCCAGCGGACAGGGGGCGGAGGTTGGTGAAAAA. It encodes CASGQGAEVGEK. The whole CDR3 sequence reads CASGQGAEVGEKLFF.

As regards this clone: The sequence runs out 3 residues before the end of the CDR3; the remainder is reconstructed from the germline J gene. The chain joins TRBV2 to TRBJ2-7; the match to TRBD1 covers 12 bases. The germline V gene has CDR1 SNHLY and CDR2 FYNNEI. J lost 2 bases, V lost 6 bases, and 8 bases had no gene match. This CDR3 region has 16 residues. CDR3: CASRTVGQGAPYEQYF. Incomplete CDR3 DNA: TGTGCCAGCAGAACCGTGGGACAGGGGGCTCCCTACGAG.

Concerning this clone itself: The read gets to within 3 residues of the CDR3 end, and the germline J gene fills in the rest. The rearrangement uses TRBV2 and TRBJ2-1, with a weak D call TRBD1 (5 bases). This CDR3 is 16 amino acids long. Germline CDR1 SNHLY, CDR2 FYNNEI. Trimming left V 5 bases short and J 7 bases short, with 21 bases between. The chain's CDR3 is CASSPVGELVVNEQFF. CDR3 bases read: TGTGCCAGCAGTCCGGTAGGGGAATTGGTTGTGAATGAG.

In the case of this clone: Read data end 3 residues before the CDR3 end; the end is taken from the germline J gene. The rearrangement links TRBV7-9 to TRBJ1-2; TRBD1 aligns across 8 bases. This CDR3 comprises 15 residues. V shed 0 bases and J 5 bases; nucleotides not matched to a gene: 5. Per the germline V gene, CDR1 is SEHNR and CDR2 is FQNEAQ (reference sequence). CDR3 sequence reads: CASSLAQDREYGYTF. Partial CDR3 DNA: TGTGCCAGCAGCTTAGCGCAGGACAGGGAATATGGC.

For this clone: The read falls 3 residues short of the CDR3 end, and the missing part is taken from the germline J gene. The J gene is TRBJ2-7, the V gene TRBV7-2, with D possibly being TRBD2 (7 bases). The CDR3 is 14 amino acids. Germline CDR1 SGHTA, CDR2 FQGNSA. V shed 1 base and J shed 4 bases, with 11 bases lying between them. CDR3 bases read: TGTGCCAGCAGCTTAGGCGGGGGCACTTACGAG. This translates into CASSLGGGTYE. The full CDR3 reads CASSLGGGTYEQYF. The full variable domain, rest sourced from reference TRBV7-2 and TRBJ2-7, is GAGVSQSPSNKVTEKGKDVELRCDPISGHTALYWYRQSLGQGLEFLIYFQGNSAPDKSGLPSDRFSAERTGGSVSTLTIQRTQQEDSAVYLCASSLGGGTYEQYFGPGTRLTVT.

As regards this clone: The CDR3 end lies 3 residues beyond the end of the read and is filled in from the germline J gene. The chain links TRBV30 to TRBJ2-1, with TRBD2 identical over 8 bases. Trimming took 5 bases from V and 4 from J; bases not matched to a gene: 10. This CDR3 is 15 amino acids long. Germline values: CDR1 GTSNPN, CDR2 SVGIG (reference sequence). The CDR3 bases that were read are TGTGCCTGGTTGGGGGGACTAGGAAGATACAATGAG. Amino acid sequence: CAWLGGLGRYNE. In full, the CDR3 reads CAWLGGLGRYNEQFF.

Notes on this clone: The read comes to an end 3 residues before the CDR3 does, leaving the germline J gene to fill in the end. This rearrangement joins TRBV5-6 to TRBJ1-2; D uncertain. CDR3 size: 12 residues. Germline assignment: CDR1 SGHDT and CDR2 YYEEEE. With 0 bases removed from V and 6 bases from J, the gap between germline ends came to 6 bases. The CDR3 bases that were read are TGTGCCAGCAGCTTGGGGCGGGATGGC. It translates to CASSLGRDG. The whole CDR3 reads CASSLGRDGYTF.

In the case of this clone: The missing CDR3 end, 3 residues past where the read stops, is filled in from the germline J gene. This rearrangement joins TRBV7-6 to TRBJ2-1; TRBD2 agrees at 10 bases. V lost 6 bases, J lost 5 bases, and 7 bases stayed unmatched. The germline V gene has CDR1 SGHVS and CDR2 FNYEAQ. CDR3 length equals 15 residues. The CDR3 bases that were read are TGTGCCAGCAGTTTTATAGCGGGGGGACACAATGAG. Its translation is CASSFIAGGHNE. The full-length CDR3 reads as CASSFIAGGHNEQFF.

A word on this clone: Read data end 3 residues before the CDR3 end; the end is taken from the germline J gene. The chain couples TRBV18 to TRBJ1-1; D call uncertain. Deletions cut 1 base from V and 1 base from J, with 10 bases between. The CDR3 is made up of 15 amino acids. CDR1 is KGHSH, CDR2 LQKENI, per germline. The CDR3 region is CASSPRSEGNTEAFF. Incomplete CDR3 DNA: TGTGCCAGCTCACCACGGTCTGAGGGGAACACTGAA.

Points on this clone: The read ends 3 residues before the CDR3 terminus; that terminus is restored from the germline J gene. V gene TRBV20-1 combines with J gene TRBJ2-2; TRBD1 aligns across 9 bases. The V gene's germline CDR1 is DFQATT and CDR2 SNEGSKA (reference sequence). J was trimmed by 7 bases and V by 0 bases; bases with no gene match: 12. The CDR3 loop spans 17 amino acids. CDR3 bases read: TGCAGTGCTAGAGATCGCGGCGGGACAGGGATGTACGGGGAG. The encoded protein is CSARDRGGTGMYGE. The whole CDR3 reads CSARDRGGTGMYGELFF.

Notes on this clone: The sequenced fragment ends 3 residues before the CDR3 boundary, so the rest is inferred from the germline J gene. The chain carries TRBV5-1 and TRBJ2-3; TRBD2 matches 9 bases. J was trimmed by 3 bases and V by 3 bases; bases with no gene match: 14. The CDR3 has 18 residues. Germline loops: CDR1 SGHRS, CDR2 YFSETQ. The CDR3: CASSSGTKAGGRTDTQYF. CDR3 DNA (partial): TGCGCCAGCAGCTCTGGGACGAAAGCGGGAGGACGAACAGATACG.

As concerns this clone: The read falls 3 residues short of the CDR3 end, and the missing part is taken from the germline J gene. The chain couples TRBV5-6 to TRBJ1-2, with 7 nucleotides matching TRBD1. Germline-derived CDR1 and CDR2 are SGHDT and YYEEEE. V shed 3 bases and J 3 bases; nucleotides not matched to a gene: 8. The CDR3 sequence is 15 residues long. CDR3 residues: CASSSSGGRDYGYTF. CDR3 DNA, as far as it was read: TGTGCCAGCAGCTCCTCAGGGGGGCGCGACTATGGC.

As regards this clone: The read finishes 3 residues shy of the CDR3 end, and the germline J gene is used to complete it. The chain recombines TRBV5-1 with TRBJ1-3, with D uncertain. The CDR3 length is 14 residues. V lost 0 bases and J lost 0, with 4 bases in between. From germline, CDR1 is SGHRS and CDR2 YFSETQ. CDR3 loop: CASSLGSSGNTIYF. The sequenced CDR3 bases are TGCGCCAGCAGCTTGGGTAGCTCTGGAAACACC.

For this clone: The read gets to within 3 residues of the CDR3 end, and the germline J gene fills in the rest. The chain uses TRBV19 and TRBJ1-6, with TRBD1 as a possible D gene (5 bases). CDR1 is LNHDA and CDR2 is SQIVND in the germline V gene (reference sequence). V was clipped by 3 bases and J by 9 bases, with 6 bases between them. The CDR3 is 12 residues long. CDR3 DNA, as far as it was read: TGTGCCAGTAGTATCCAGGGTTCACCC. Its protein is CASSIQGSP. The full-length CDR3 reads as CASSIQGSPLHF.

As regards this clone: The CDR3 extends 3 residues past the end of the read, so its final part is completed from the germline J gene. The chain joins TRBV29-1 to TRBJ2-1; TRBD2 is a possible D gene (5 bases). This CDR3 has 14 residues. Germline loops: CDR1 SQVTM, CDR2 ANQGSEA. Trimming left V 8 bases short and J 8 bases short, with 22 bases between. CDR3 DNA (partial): TGCAGCTACCGTTCCGCGGCGGGCCGCTATGAG. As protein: CSYRSAAGRYE. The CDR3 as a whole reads CSYRSAAGRYEQFF.

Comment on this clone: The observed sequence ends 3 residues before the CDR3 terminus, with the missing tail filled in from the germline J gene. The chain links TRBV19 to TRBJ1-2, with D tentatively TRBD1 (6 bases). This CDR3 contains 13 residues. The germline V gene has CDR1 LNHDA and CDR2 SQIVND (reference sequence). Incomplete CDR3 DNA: TGTGCCAGTAGTGCCGCTTTTGGGGGCGGC. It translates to CASSAAFGGG. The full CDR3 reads CASSAAFGGGYTF.

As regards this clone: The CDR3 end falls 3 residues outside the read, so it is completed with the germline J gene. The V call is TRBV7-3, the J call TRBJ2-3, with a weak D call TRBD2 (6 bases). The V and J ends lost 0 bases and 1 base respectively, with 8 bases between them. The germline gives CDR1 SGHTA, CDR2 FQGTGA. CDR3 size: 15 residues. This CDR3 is CASSLTPGGTDTQYF. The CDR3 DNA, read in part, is TGTGCCAGCAGCTTAACCCCGGGGGGCACAGATACG.

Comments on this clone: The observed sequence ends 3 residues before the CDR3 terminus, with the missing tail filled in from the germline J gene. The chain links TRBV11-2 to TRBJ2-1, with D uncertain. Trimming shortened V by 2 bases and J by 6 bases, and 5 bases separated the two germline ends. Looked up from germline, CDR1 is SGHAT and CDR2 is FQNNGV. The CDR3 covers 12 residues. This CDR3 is CASSLYGNEQFF. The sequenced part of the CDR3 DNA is TGTGCCAGCAGCTTATACGGCAATGAG.

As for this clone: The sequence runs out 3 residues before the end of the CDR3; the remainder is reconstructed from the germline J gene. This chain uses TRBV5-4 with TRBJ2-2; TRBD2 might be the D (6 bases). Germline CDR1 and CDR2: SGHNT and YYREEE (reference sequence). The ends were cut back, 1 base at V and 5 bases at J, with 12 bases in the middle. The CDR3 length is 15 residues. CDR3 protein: CASSLWTTPTGELFF. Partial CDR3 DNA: TGTGCCAGCAGCTTGTGGACTACCCCGACCGGGGAG.

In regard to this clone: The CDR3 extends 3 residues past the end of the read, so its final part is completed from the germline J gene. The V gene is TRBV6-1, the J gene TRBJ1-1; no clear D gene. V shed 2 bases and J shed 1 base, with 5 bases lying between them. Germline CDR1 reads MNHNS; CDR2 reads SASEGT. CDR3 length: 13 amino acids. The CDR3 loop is CASSEPGNTEAFF. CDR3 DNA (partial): TGTGCCAGCAGTGAACCGGGGAACACTGAA.

The CDR3 here is CASSFYPAGGPRETQYF. The DNA read from the CDR3 is TGTGCCAGCAGCTTTTATCCAGCGGGGGGTCCTCGGGAGACC. The chain combines TRBV7-6 with TRBJ2-5, with 9 bases fitting TRBD2. The CDR3 end falls 3 residues outside the read, so it is completed with the germline J gene. V lost 3 bases, J lost 5 bases, and 13 bases stayed unmatched. The length of the CDR3 is 17 residues. Looked up from germline, CDR1 is SGHVS and CDR2 is FNYEAQ.

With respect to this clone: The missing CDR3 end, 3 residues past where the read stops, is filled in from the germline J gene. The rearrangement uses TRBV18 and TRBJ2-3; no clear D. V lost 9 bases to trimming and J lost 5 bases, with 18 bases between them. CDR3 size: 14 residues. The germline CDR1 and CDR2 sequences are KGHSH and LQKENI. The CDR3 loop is CASLMGLNIDTQYF. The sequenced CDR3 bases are TGTGCCAGTTTGATGGGCCTAAACATAGATACG. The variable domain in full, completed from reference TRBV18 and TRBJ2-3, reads NAGVMQNPRHLVRRRGQEARLRCSPMKGHSHVYWYRQLPEEGLKFMVYLQKENIIDESGMPKERFSAEFPKEGPSILRIQQVVRGDSAAYFCASLMGLNIDTQYFGPGTRLTVL.

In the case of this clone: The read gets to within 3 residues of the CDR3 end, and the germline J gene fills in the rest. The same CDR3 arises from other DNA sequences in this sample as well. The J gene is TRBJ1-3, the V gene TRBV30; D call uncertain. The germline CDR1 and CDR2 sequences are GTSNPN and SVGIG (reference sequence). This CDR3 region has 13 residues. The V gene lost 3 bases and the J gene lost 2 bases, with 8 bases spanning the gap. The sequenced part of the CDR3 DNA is TGTGCCTGGAGAAGTGGGCCTGGAAACACC. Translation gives CAWRSGPGNT. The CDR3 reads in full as CAWRSGPGNTIYF.

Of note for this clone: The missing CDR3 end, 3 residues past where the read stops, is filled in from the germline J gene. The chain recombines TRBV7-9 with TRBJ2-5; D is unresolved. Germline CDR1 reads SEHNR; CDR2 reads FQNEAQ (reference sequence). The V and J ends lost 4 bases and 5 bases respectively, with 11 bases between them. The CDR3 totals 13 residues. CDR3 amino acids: CASSSPDLETQYF. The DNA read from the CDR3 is TGTGCCAGCAGCTCCCCAGATTTGGAGACC.

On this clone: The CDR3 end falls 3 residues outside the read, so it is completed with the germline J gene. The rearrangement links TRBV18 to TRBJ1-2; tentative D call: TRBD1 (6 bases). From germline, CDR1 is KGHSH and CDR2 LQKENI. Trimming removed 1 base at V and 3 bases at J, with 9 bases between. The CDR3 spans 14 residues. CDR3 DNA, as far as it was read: TGTGCCAGCTCACCACAGTCAGGGGACTATGGC. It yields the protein CASSPQSGDYG. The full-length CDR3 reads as CASSPQSGDYGYTF. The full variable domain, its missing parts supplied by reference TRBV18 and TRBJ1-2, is NAGVMQNPRHLVRRRGQEARLRCSPMKGHSHVYWYRQLPEEGLKFMVYLQKENIIDESGMPKERFSAEFPKEGPSILRIQQVVRGDSAAYFCASSPQSGDYGYTFGSGTRLTVV.

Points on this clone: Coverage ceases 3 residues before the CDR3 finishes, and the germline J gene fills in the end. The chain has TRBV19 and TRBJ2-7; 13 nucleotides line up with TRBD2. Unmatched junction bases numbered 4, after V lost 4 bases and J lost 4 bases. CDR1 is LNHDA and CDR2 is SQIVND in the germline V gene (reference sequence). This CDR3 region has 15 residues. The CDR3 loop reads CASSTLAGGRYEQYF. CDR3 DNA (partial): TGTGCCAGTAGTACACTAGCGGGAGGGAGGTACGAG.

CDR3 in amino acids: CASSSGLAGGPADTQYF. CDR3 bases read: TGCGCCAGCAGCTCCGGACTAGCGGGGGGGCCGGCAGATACG. The chain carries TRBV5-1 and TRBJ2-3, with 15 bases fitting TRBD2. The read falls 3 residues short of the CDR3 end, and the missing part is taken from the germline J gene. V lost 3 bases, J lost 4 bases, and 6 bases stayed unmatched. CDR1 SGHRS and CDR2 YFSETQ come from the germline V gene. This CDR3 has 17 residues.

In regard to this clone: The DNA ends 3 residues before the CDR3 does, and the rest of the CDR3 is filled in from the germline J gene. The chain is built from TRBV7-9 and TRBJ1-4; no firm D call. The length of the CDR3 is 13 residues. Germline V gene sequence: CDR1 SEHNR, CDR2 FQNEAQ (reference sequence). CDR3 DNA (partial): TGTGCCAGCAGCCAGGCAGGAAATTCACCA. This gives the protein CASSQAGNSP. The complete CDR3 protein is CASSQAGNSPLFF.

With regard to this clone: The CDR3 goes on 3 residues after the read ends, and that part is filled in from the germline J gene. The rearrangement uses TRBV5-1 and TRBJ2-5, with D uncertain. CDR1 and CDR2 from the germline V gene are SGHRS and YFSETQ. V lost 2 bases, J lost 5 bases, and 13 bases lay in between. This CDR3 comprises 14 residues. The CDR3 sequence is CASSLQTPGETQYF. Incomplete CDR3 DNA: TGCGCCAGCAGCTTACAGACCCCCGGCGAGACC.